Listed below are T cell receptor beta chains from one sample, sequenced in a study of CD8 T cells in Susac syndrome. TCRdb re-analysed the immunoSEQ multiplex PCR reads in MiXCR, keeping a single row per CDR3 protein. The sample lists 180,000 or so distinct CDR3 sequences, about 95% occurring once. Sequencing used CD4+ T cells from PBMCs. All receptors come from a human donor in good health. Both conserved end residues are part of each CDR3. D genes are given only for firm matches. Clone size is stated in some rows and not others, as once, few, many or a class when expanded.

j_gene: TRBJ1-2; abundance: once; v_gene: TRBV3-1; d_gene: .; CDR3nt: TGTGCCAGCAGCCCCCAAGTCGGGGGGCTCTATGGCTACACCTTC; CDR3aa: CASSPQVGGLYGYTF
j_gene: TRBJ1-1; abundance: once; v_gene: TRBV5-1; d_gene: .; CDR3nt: TGCGCCAGCAGCTTATGGGGGAGCACTGAAGCTTTCTTT; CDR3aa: CASSLWGSTEAFF
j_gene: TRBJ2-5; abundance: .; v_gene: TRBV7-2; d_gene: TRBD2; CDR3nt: TGTGCCAGCAGCTTATGGGGGCTAGCGGGTCCCGAGCAGCCCCAGTACTTC; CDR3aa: CASSLWGLAGPEQPQYF
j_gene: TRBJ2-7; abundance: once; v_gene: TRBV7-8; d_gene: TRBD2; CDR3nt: TGTGCCAGCAGCTCAATACTGACTAGCGGGAGATCCTTCCGGGACGAGCAGTACTTC; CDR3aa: CASSSILTSGRSFRDEQYF
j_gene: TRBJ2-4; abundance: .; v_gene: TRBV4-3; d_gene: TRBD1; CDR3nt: TGCGCCAGCAGCTACCGGGACAGACAGGACATTCAGTACTTC; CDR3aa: CASSYRDRQDIQYF
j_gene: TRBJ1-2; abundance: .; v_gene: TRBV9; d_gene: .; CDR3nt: TGTGCCAGCAGCCCCAGACTCGCTTCTTCGTATGGCTACACCTTC; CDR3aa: CASSPRLASSYGYTF
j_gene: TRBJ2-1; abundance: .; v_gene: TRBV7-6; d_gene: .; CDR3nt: TGTGCCAGCAGCCCAATCGGCGGGGTCAAGGCCTACAATGAGCAGTTCTTC; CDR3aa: CASSPIGGVKAYNEQFF
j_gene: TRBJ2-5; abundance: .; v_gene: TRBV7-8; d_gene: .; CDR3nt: TGTGCCAGCAGCCTTCCCTCAGGGGGCGGGGGGGAGACCCAGTACTTC; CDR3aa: CASSLPSGGGGETQYF
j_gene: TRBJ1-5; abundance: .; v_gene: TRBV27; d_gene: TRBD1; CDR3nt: TGTGCCAGCAGTTTTGGGGGACAGGATAGCAATCAGCCCCAGCATTTT; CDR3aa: CASSFGGQDSNQPQHF
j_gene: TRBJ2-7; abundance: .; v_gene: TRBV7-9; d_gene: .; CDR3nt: TGTGCCAGCAGCTTATTGGCAGCGAGCTCCTACGAGCAGTACTTC; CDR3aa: CASSLLAASSYEQYF
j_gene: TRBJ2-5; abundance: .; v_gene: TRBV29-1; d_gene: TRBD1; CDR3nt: TGCAGCGTTGACGGACAGGGGGCGGATGAGACCCAGTACTTC; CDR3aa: CSVDGQGADETQYF
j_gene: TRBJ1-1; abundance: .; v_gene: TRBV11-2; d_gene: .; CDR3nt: TGTGCCAGCAGCTTAGATCGGGCTGAAGCTTTCTTT; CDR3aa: CASSLDRAEAFF
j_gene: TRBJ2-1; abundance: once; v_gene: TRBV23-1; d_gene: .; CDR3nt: TGCGCCAGCAGTCAATCGTGTCGGCCTTACAATGAGCAGTTCTTC; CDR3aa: CASSQSCRPYNEQFF
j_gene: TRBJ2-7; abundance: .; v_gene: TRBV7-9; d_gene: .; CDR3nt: TGTGCCAGCAGCTTAGACGGGGGAGTAAACGAGCAGTACTTC; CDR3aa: CASSLDGGVNEQYF
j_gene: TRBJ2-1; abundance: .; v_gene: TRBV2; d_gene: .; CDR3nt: TGTGCCAGCACGTTCCAGGGTTACAATGAGCAGTTCTTC; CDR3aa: CASTFQGYNEQFF
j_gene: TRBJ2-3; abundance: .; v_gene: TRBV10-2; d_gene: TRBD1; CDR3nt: TGCGCCAGCACGAAGGGGGCTAGCACAGATACGCAGTATTTT; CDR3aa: CASTKGASTDTQYF
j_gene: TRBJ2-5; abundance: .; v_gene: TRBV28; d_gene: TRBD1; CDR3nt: TGTGCCAGCAGTTCTAGACAGGGGATTCAAGAGACCCAGTACTTC; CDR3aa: CASSSRQGIQETQYF
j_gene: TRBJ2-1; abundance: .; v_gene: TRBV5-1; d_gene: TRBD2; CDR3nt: TGCGCCAGCAGCTTTTCGGCGGGAGCACACGAGCAGTTCTTC; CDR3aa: CASSFSAGAHEQFF
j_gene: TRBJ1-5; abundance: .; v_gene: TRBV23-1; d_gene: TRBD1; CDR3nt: TGCGCCAGCAGTCAATCAGTAGGGACAGGGAGCAATCAGCCCCAGCATTTT; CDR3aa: CASSQSVGTGSNQPQHF
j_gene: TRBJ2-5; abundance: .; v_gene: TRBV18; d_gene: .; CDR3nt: TGTGCCAGCTCGCGGGGACAGAAAGAGACCCAGTACTTC; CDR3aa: CASSRGQKETQYF